The rows below give T cell receptor beta chains drawn from one sample of a study of CD8+CD57+ T cells in acquired aplastic anemia. TCRdb reprocessed the reads via MiXCR and lists one record per CDR3 protein. The sample has 150,000 to 200,000 distinct CDR3 sequences; about three fifths are singletons. The sequenced material came from sorted CD4+, CD8+, or CD8+CD57+ T cells (not recorded which) from PBMCs. Receptors originate from a human donor in good health. CDR3s include the opening cysteine and the closing phenylalanine or tryptophan. The D gene is left open where the match is weak. Part of the rows lack a size; the others show once, few, many or a class for expanded clones.

j_gene: TRBJ1-6
d_gene: TRBD1
len: 14
abundance: .
v_gene: TRBV7-9
CDR3nt: TGTGCCAGCACCGGGACAGGGGCGAACTCACCCCTCCACTTT
CDR3aa: CASTGTGANSPLHF

j_gene: TRBJ2-1
d_gene: .
len: 15
abundance: few
v_gene: TRBV7-7
CDR3nt: TGTGCTAGCAGCTTGGGTCTAGCCAGTTACAATGAGCAGTTCTTC
CDR3aa: CASSLGLASYNEQFF

j_gene: TRBJ2-1
d_gene: TRBD1
len: 16
abundance: medium-sized
v_gene: TRBV4-1
CDR3nt: TGCGCCAGCAGCCGACCTGGGACAGCGAAAAACAATGAGCAGTTCTTC
CDR3aa: CASSRPGTAKNNEQFF

j_gene: TRBJ2-7
d_gene: .
len: 11
abundance: few
v_gene: TRBV10-2
CDR3nt: TGCGCCAGCAGTGAAAGTTACGAGCAGTACTTC
CDR3aa: CASSESYEQYF

j_gene: TRBJ1-1
d_gene: .
len: 13
abundance: once
v_gene: TRBV7-6
CDR3nt: TGTGCCAGCAGCGAGTATGTGCGGAGCGAAGCTTTCTTT
CDR3aa: CASSEYVRSEAFF

j_gene: TRBJ2-7
d_gene: .
len: 15
abundance: .
v_gene: TRBV5-1
CDR3nt: TGCGCCAGCAGCTTGGAAGCAAGAATATCCTACGAGCAGTACTTC
CDR3aa: CASSLEARISYEQYF

j_gene: TRBJ1-3
d_gene: .
len: 15
abundance: .
v_gene: TRBV10-3
CDR3nt: TGTGCCATCAGTGAGCGTACGCTCTCTGGAAACACCATATATTTT
CDR3aa: CAISERTLSGNTIYF

j_gene: TRBJ1-1
d_gene: .
len: 13
abundance: .
v_gene: TRBV9
CDR3nt: TGTGCCAGCAGCGTCGGGCGGGACACTGAAGCTTTCTTT
CDR3aa: CASSVGRDTEAFF

j_gene: TRBJ2-7
d_gene: .
len: 15
abundance: .
v_gene: TRBV19
CDR3nt: TGTGCCAGTAGTATAGGGGACGGCCGCTCCTACGAGCAGTACTTC
CDR3aa: CASSIGDGRSYEQYF

j_gene: TRBJ2-5
d_gene: .
len: 15
abundance: few
v_gene: TRBV7-6
CDR3nt: TGTGCCAGCAGCTTAGTTCCGGGAGAGGAAGAGACCCAGTACTTC
CDR3aa: CASSLVPGEEETQYF

j_gene: TRBJ1-2
d_gene: .
len: 13
abundance: .
v_gene: TRBV19
CDR3nt: TGTGCCAGTAGTATAGGCAGAGAGAGTGGCTACACCTTC
CDR3aa: CASSIGRESGYTF

j_gene: TRBJ1-4
d_gene: TRBD1
len: 16
abundance: many
v_gene: TRBV4-3
CDR3nt: TGCGCCAGCAGCCTCAGGACAGGCCCAACTAATGAAAAACTGTTTTTT
CDR3aa: CASSLRTGPTNEKLFF

j_gene: TRBJ2-3
d_gene: .
len: 16
abundance: many
v_gene: TRBV7-9
CDR3nt: TGTGCCAGCAGTCCCGGAAGGGCCGATGGCACAGATACGCAGTATTTT
CDR3aa: CASSPGRADGTDTQYF

j_gene: TRBJ1-1
d_gene: .
len: 13
abundance: .
v_gene: TRBV19
CDR3nt: TGTGCCAGTTGGGGCCAGCAGCGGGCTGAAGCTTTCTTT
CDR3aa: CASWGQQRAEAFF

j_gene: TRBJ2-3
d_gene: TRBD2
len: 15
abundance: .
v_gene: TRBV2
CDR3nt: TGTGCCAGCAGTGACGGCGCGGGAGCTACAGATACGCAGTATTTT
CDR3aa: CASSDGAGATDTQYF

j_gene: TRBJ2-7
d_gene: .
len: 10
abundance: .
v_gene: TRBV20-1
CDR3nt: TGCAGCGGGACCGCCCGCGAGCAGTACTTC
CDR3aa: CSGTAREQYF

j_gene: TRBJ2-1
d_gene: .
len: 12
abundance: once
v_gene: TRBV19
CDR3nt: TGTGCCAGTAGTAGCCAGTACAATGAGCAGTTCTTC
CDR3aa: CASSSQYNEQFF

j_gene: TRBJ2-6
d_gene: .
len: 17
abundance: .
v_gene: TRBV7-9
CDR3nt: TGTGCCAGCAGCTCCCCCCCGGGTAGGTCTGGGGCCAACGTCCTGACTTTC
CDR3aa: CASSSPPGRSGANVLTF

j_gene: TRBJ1-1
d_gene: .
len: 14
abundance: .
v_gene: TRBV10-3
CDR3nt: TGTGCCATCTGGAACCCGGGGGCGAACACTGAAGCTTTCTTT
CDR3aa: CAIWNPGANTEAFF

j_gene: TRBJ2-7
d_gene: .
len: 13
abundance: .
v_gene: TRBV10-3
CDR3nt: TGTGCCATCAGTGAACAGGGCCTCGCCGAGCAGTACTTC
CDR3aa: CAISEQGLAEQYF

j_gene: TRBJ2-7
d_gene: .
len: 15
abundance: few
v_gene: TRBV7-8
CDR3nt: TGTGCCAGCAGCTTCGGGTGGACGGCCGTCTACGAGCAGTACTTC
CDR3aa: CASSFGWTAVYEQYF

j_gene: TRBJ1-1
d_gene: .
len: 14
abundance: few
v_gene: TRBV4-1
CDR3nt: TGCGCCAGCAGCGCCCCGTTGGGGAACACTGAAGCTTTCTTT
CDR3aa: CASSAPLGNTEAFF

j_gene: TRBJ2-3
d_gene: .
len: 15
abundance: .
v_gene: TRBV14
CDR3nt: TGTGCCAGCAGCCAACTCTCCACCTTGGCAGATACGCAGTATTTT
CDR3aa: CASSQLSTLADTQYF

j_gene: TRBJ2-7
d_gene: TRBD2
len: 13
abundance: .
v_gene: TRBV15
CDR3nt: TGTGCCGCCAGCCGGGACTATTCCTACGAGCAGTACTTC
CDR3aa: CAASRDYSYEQYF

j_gene: TRBJ2-2
d_gene: .
len: 15
abundance: many
v_gene: TRBV4-2
CDR3nt: TGTGCCAGCAGCCAACCCAGCGGGAACACCGGGGAGCTGTTTTTT
CDR3aa: CASSQPSGNTGELFF

j_gene: TRBJ2-2
d_gene: .
len: 13
abundance: .
v_gene: TRBV2
CDR3nt: TGTGCCAGCAGGATGGAAAACACCGGGGAGCTGTTTTTT
CDR3aa: CASRMENTGELFF

j_gene: TRBJ1-2
d_gene: .
len: 17
abundance: .
v_gene: TRBV20-1
CDR3nt: TGCAGTGCTAGTCCCAGGGCAGGGAAGGCCTGGGGTTATGGCTACACCTTC
CDR3aa: CSASPRAGKAWGYGYTF

j_gene: TRBJ1-4
d_gene: TRBD1
len: 15
abundance: once
v_gene: TRBV7-9
CDR3nt: TGTGCCAGCAGCCTCTATCGGGACAGGGACGAAAAACTGTTTTTT
CDR3aa: CASSLYRDRDEKLFF

j_gene: TRBJ2-2
d_gene: .
len: 15
abundance: many
v_gene: TRBV9
CDR3nt: TGTGCCAGCAGCCCGACAGTCTTGGGAACCGGGGAGCTGTTTTTT
CDR3aa: CASSPTVLGTGELFF

j_gene: TRBJ2-1
d_gene: .
len: 16
abundance: .
v_gene: TRBV2
CDR3nt: TGTGCCAGCAGTGAAGGCAGGGATATATCCTACAATGAGCAGTTCTTC
CDR3aa: CASSEGRDISYNEQFF

j_gene: TRBJ2-1
d_gene: TRBD2
len: 12
abundance: .
v_gene: TRBV24-1
CDR3nt: TGTGCCACCAGGGGACTAGCCAATGAGCAGTTCTTC
CDR3aa: CATRGLANEQFF

j_gene: TRBJ2-1
d_gene: TRBD1
len: 14
abundance: .
v_gene: TRBV9
CDR3nt: TGTGCCAGCAGTCCTAGGGACAGGGTATGGGAGCAGTTCTTC
CDR3aa: CASSPRDRVWEQFF

j_gene: TRBJ1-5
d_gene: .
len: 15
abundance: many
v_gene: TRBV2
CDR3nt: TGTGCCAGCAGTGAGGCGTTGGGTAGCAATCAGCCCCAGCATTTT
CDR3aa: CASSEALGSNQPQHF

j_gene: TRBJ1-1
d_gene: TRBD1
len: 12
abundance: .
v_gene: TRBV29-1
CDR3nt: TGCAGCACGGACAGGGGGCGAACTGAAGCTTTCTTT
CDR3aa: CSTDRGRTEAFF

j_gene: TRBJ1-6
d_gene: .
len: 15
abundance: .
v_gene: TRBV5-1
CDR3nt: TGTGCCAGTGAGACACCGGGACGGATAAATTCACCCCTCCACTTT
CDR3aa: CASETPGRINSPLHF

j_gene: TRBJ2-1
d_gene: .
len: 13
abundance: .
v_gene: TRBV6-2/TRBV6-3
CDR3nt: TGTGCCACCTCCGACAGGAGGGTAGATGAGCAGTTCTTC
CDR3aa: CATSDRRVDEQFF

j_gene: TRBJ2-1
d_gene: .
len: 16
abundance: few
v_gene: TRBV4-3
CDR3nt: TGCGCCAGCAGCCAAGATATAGGGGATTTCTACAATGAGCAGTTCTTC
CDR3aa: CASSQDIGDFYNEQFF

j_gene: TRBJ2-7
d_gene: .
len: 12
abundance: once
v_gene: TRBV7-9
CDR3nt: TGTGCCAGCAGCTTTTCTGGCGGGGAGCAGTACTTC
CDR3aa: CASSFSGGEQYF

j_gene: TRBJ2-1
d_gene: .
len: 14
abundance: .
v_gene: TRBV20-1
CDR3nt: TGCAGTGCTAGATACGGAGTCTCCTACAATGAGCAGTTCTTC
CDR3aa: CSARYGVSYNEQFF

j_gene: TRBJ1-5
d_gene: .
len: 12
abundance: .
v_gene: TRBV15
CDR3nt: TGTGCCACCAGCAGCCAAAATCAGCCCCAGCATTTT
CDR3aa: CATSSQNQPQHF

j_gene: TRBJ1-1
d_gene: .
len: 15
abundance: .
v_gene: TRBV2
CDR3nt: TGTGCCAGCGAACAGGGTAGAGGATGGACTACTGAAGCTTTCTTT
CDR3aa: CASEQGRGWTTEAFF

j_gene: TRBJ2-3
d_gene: .
len: 16
abundance: once
v_gene: TRBV9
CDR3nt: TGTGCCAGCAGCGTTCGTCTGAGTGCTAGCACAGATACGCAGTATTTT
CDR3aa: CASSVRLSASTDTQYF

j_gene: TRBJ2-5
d_gene: .
len: 15
abundance: .
v_gene: TRBV10-2
CDR3nt: TGCGCCAGCAGCTACACACAGGGAGATCAAGAGACCCAGTACTTC
CDR3aa: CASSYTQGDQETQYF

j_gene: TRBJ2-7
d_gene: TRBD2
len: 12
abundance: once
v_gene: TRBV5-1
CDR3nt: TGCGCCAGCAGTCTAGCGGGAGTACCCTCATACTTC
CDR3aa: CASSLAGVPSYF

j_gene: TRBJ2-1
d_gene: TRBD1
len: 14
abundance: many
v_gene: TRBV2
CDR3nt: TGTGCCAATTCCCGGGACAGCTTGATAAATGAGCAGTTCTTC
CDR3aa: CANSRDSLINEQFF

j_gene: TRBJ2-1
d_gene: .
len: 14
abundance: .
v_gene: TRBV19
CDR3nt: TGTGCCAGTAGTATGGGGGGCGCAAACAATGAGCAGTTCTTC
CDR3aa: CASSMGGANNEQFF

j_gene: TRBJ1-2
d_gene: TRBD1
len: 16
abundance: .
v_gene: TRBV2
CDR3nt: TGTGCCAGCAGTGATCAGGACAGGGGATATAACTATGGCTACACCTTC
CDR3aa: CASSDQDRGYNYGYTF

j_gene: TRBJ2-5
d_gene: TRBD1
len: 18
abundance: .
v_gene: TRBV15
CDR3nt: TGTGCCACCAGCAGAGGGGTTTCCGGGACAGGGTCCCAAGAGACCCAGTACTTC
CDR3aa: CATSRGVSGTGSQETQYF

j_gene: TRBJ2-7
d_gene: TRBD2
len: 16
abundance: .
v_gene: TRBV7-8
CDR3nt: TGTGCCAGCAGCCCGACTGCGGGGGGTAGCTCCTACGAGCAGTACTTC
CDR3aa: CASSPTAGGSSYEQYF

j_gene: TRBJ1-2
d_gene: .
len: 15
abundance: once
v_gene: TRBV4-1
CDR3nt: TGCGCCAGCAGCCTGACAGGCGGGATTTCCTATGGCTACACCTTC
CDR3aa: CASSLTGGISYGYTF

j_gene: TRBJ2-1
d_gene: TRBD2
len: 18
abundance: many
v_gene: TRBV7-9
CDR3nt: TGTGCCAGCAGCTCTACCAGGACTAGCGGGAGTCTCGTCAATGAGCAGTTCTTC
CDR3aa: CASSSTRTSGSLVNEQFF